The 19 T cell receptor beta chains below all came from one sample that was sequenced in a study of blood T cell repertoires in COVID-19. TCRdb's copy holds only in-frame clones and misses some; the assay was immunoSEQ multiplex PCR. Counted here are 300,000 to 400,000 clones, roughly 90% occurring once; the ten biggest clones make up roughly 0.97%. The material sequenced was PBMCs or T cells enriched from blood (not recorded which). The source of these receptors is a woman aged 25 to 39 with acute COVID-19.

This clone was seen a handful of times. The CDR3 bases are TGTGCCAGCAGCTCAAGTAGCGGGGGGGGCACCGGGGAGCTGTTTTTT. It yields the protein CASSSSSGGGTGELFF. The chain combines TRBV7-7 with TRBJ2-2, with 11 nucleotides matching TRBD2. V was pared by 4 bases and J by 4 bases, with 5 bases of the junction left unmatched. Germline V gene sequence: CDR1 SSHAT, CDR2 FNYEAQ (reference sequence). This CDR3 contains 16 residues.

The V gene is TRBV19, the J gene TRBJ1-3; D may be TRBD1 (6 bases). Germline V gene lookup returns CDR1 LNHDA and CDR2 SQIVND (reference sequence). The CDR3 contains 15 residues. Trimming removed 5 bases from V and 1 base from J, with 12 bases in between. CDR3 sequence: CASSHRVRSGNTIYF. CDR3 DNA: TGTGCCAGTAGTCACAGGGTACGGTCTGGAAACACCATATATTTT. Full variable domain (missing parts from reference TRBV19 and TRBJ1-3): DGGITQSPKYLFRKEGQNVTLSCEQNLNHDAMYWYRQDPGQGLRLIYYSQIVNDFQKGDIAEGYSVSREKKESFPLTVTSAQKNPTAFYLCASSHRVRSGNTIYFGEGSWLTVV.

CDR3 coding DNA: TGTGCCAGCTCACCGGGGACAGACCCCGGGGAGACCCAGTACTTC. As protein: CASSPGTDPGETQYF. The rearrangement links TRBV18 to TRBJ2-5; 7 positions agree with TRBD1. The CDR3 is 15 amino acids. Germline trimming cut 3 bases from V and 5 bases from J; bases unmatched to any gene: 9. The germline V gene encodes CDR1 KGHSH and CDR2 LQKENI.

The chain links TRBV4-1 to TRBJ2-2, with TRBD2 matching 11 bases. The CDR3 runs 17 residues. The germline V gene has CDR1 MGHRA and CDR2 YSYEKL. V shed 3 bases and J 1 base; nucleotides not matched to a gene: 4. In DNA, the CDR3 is TGCGCCAGCAGCCAGATACTAGCGGGGGTGAACACCGGGGAGCTGTTTTTT. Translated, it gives CASSQILAGVNTGELFF.

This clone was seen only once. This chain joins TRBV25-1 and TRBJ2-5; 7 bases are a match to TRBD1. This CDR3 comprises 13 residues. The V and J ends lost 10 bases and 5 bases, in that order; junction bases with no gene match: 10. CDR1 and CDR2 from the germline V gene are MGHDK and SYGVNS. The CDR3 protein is CATGKGARETQYF. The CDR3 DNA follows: TGTGCCACCGGGAAGGGGGCTAGGGAGACCCAGTACTTC. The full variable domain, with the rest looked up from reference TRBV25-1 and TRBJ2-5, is EADIYQTPRYLVIGTGKKITLECSQTMGHDKMYWYQQDPGMELHLIHYSYGVNSTEKGDLSSESTVSRIRTEHFPLTLESARPSHTSQYLCATGKGARETQYFGPGTRLLVL.

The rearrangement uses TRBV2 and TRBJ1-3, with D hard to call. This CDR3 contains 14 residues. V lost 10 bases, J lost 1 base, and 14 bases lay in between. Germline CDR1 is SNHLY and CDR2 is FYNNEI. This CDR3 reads CATPSPGSGNTIYF. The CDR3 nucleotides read TGTGCCACCCCGTCCCCGGGATCTGGAAACACCATATATTTT.

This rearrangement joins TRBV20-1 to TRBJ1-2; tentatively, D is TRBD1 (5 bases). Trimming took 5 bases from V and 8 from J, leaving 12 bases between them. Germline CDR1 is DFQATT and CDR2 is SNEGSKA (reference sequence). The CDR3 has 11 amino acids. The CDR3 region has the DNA TGCAGTGCTGGAGGGGAGGCAGGCTACACCTTC. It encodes CSAGGEAGYTF.

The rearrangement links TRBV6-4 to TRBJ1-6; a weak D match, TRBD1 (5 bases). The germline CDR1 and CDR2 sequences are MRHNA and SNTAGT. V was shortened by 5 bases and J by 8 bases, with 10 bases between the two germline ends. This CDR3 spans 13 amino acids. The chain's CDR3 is CASSYTGYSPLHF. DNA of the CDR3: TGTGCCAGCAGTTATACAGGCTATTCACCCCTCCACTTT.

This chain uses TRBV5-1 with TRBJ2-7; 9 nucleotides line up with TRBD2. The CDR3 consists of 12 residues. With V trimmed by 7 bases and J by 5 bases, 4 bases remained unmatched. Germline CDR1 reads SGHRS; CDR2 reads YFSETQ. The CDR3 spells CASSAGGHEQYF. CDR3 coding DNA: TGCGCCAGCTCAGCGGGGGGTCACGAGCAGTACTTC.

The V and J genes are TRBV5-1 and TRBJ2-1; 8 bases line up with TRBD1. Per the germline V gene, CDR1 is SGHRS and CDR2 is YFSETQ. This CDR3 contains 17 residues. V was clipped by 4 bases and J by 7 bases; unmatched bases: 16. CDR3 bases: TGCGCCAGCAGCCCCGAACCGACAGGGGCGAGTACAAATGAGCAGTTCTTC. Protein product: CASSPEPTGASTNEQFF.

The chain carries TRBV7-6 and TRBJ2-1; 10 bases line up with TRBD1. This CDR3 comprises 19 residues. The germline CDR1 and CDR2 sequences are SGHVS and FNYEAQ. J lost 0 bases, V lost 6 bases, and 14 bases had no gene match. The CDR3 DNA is TGTGCCAGCAGTGTCCCGGGACAGGGGAGAATAAGCTCCTACAATGAGCAGTTCTTC. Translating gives CASSVPGQGRISSYNEQFF. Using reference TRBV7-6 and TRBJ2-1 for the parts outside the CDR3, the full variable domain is GAGVSQSPRYKVTKRGQDVALRCDPISGHVSLYWYRQALGQGPEFLTYFNYEAQQDKSGLPNDRFSAERPEGSISTLTIQRTEQRDSAMYRCASSVPGQGRISSYNEQFFGPGTRLTVL.

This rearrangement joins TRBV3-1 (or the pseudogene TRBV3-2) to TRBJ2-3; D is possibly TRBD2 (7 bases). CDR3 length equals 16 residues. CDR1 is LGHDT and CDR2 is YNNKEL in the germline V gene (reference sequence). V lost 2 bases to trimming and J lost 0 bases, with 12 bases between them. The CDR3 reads CASSQTGGQSTDTQYF. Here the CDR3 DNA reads TGTGCCAGCAGCCAAACGGGGGGACAAAGCACAGATACGCAGTATTTT.

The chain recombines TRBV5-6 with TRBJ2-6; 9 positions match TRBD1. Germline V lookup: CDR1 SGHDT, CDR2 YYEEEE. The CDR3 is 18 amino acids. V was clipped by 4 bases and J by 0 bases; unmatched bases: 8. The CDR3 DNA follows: TGTGCCAGCAGCGACGGGACAGGGAGGCCCTCTGGGGCCAACGTCCTGACTTTC. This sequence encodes CASSDGTGRPSGANVLTF. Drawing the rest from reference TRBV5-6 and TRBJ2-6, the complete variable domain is DAGVTQSPTHLIKTRGQQVTLRCSPKSGHDTVSWYQQALGQGPQFIFQYYEEEERQRGNFPDRFSGHQFPNYSSELNVNALLLGDSALYLCASSDGTGRPSGANVLTFGAGSRLTVL.

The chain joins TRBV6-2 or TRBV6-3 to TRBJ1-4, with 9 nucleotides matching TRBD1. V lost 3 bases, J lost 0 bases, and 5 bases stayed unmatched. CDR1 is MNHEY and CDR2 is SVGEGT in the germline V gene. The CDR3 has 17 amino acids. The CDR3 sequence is CASSYGQGSATNEKLFF. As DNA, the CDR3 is TGTGCCAGCAGTTATGGACAGGGGAGTGCAACTAATGAAAAACTGTTTTTT.

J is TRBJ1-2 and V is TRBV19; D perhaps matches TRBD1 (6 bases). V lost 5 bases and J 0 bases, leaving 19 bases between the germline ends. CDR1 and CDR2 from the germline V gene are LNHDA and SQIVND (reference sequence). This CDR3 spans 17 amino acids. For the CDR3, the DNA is TGTGCCAGTAGTTATCCTCGAGGGACACTCCCTAACTATGGCTACACCTTC. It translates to CASSYPRGTLPNYGYTF.

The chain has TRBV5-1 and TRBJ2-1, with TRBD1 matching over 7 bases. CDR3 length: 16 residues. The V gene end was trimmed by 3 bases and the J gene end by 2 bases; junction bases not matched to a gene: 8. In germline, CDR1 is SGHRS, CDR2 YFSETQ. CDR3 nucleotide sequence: TGCGCCAGCAGCTCGAACGGACAGGCTGCCTACAATGAGCAGTTCTTC. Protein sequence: CASSSNGQAAYNEQFF.

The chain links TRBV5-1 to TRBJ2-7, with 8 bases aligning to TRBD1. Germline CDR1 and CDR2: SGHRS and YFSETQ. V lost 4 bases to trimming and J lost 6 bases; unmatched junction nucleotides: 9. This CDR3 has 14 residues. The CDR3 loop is CASSGAQGAGEQYF. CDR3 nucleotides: TGCGCCAGCAGCGGAGCGCAGGGGGCGGGCGAGCAGTACTTC. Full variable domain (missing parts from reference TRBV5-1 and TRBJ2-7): KAGVTQTPRYLIKTRGQQVTLSCSPISGHRSVSWYQQTPGQGLQFLFEYFSETQRNKGNFPGRFSGRQFSNSRSEMNVSTLELGDSALYLCASSGAQGAGEQYFGPGTRLTVT.

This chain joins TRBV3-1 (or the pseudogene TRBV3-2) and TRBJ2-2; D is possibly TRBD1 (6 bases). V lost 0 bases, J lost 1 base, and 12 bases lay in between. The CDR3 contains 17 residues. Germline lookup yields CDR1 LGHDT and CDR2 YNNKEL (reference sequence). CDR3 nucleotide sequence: TGTGCCAGCAGCCAAGATTTCGGGACAAGGAACACCGGGGAGCTGTTTTTT. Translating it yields CASSQDFGTRNTGELFF.

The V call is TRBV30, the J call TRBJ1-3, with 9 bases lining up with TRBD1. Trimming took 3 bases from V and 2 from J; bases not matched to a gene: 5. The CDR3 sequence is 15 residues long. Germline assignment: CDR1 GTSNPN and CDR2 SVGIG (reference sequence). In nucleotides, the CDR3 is TGTGCCTGGAGGGGGGACAGGGCCCCTGGAAACACCATATATTTT. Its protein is CAWRGDRAPGNTIYF.